This entry lists 3 T cell receptor beta chains sequenced from one sample in a study of blood T cells in healthy people across ages. Together with a sample-barcoded 5' primer, a J-beta primer mix was included in a second PCR lasting about 7 to 11 cycles. TCRdb reprocessed the 5' RACE reads via MiXCR and lists one record per CDR3 protein. The sample has approximately 800,000 distinct CDR3 sequences, roughly 64% seen once. The source material was blood. The receptor source for this set is a man younger than 45 in good health.

The chain has TRBV5-1 and TRBJ2-1, with 9 bases matching TRBD2. CDR1 is SGHRS, CDR2 YFSETQ, per germline. V gave up 4 bases and J gave up 8 bases; unmatched junction bases: 7. The CDR3 contains 14 residues. The CDR3 nucleotides read TGCGCCAGCAGCGCTAGCGGGGCGTGGTATGAGCAGTTCTTC. It yields the protein CASSASGAWYEQFF. Full variable domain (outside the CDR3, taken from reference TRBV5-1 and TRBJ2-1): KAGVTQTPRYLIKTRGQQVTLSCSPISGHRSVSWYQQTPGQGLQFLFEYFSETQRNKGNFPGRFSGRQFSNSRSEMNVSTLELGDSALYLCASSASGAWYEQFFGPGTRLTVL.

This clonotype was observed once. CDR3 bases: TGTGCCACCAGCAGAGATATAGCGGGGACCTCAACAGATACGCAGTATTTT. It specifies CATSRDIAGTSTDTQYF. This chain links TRBV15 with TRBJ2-3; 8 positions match TRBD2. After removal of 0 bases from V and 3 bases from J, the junction contained 8 bases not matched to a gene. The CDR3 loop spans 17 amino acids. CDR1 and CDR2 (germline): LNHNV, YYDKDF (reference sequence).

The chain couples TRBV11-1 to TRBJ2-1; 8 bases fit TRBD2. The ends lost 5 bases at V and 2 bases at J; junction bases unmatched: 8. The germline CDR1 and CDR2 sequences are SGHAT and FQDESV (reference sequence). The CDR3 has 16 amino acids. The CDR3 loop is CASSRESGSPYNEQFF. CDR3 DNA sequence: TGTGCCAGCAGCAGAGAGAGCGGGAGTCCCTACAATGAGCAGTTCTTC.